One and the same sample provided the 11 T cell receptor beta chains below, sequenced in a study of OX40 agonist ivuxolimab in advanced cancers. Data came from immunoSEQ multiplex PCR; TCRdb stores just in-frame clones and leaves some out. This table holds approximately 61,000 clones, 87% found once. The sample in question was CD4+ or CD8+ T cells sorted from blood, obtained in a trial of the OX40 agonist ivuxolimab. The receptors were gathered from an adult with an advanced solid tumor such as melanoma, head and neck, liver or kidney cancer.

The rearrangement joins TRBV12-5 to TRBJ2-5, with D possibly being TRBD1 or TRBD2 (5 bases each). Germline V gene sequence: CDR1 LGHNT, CDR2 FRNRAP. The CDR3 extends over 15 amino acids. With 0 bases removed from V and 5 bases from J, the gap between germline ends came to 13 bases. The CDR3 loop is CASGLVMSGTETQYF. CDR3 DNA sequence: TGTGCTAGTGGTTTGGTAATGTCAGGGACGGAGACCCAGTACTTC. Full variable domain (remainder filled in from reference TRBV12-5 and TRBJ2-5): DARVTQTPRHKVTEMGQEVTMRCQPILGHNTVFWYRQTMMQGLELLAYFRNRAPLDDSGMPKDRFSAEMPDATLATLKIQPSEPRDSAVYFCASGLVMSGTETQYFGPGTRLLVL.

V and J are TRBV10-3 and TRBJ2-7; TRBD2 agrees at 8 bases. V shed 11 bases, J shed 3 bases, and the junction held 3 bases outside the gene matches. CDR3 length equals 11 residues. The V gene's germline CDR1 is ENHRY and CDR2 SYGVKD. As DNA, the CDR3 is TGTGCCGCCGGGACTAGCTACGAGCAGTACTTC. Residues: CAAGTSYEQYF.

In this sample, this clone turned up a few times. The chain combines TRBV12-5 with TRBJ2-1, with D possibly being TRBD1 (5 bases). Deletions cut 0 bases from V and 5 bases from J, with 23 bases between. From germline, CDR1 is LGHNT and CDR2 FRNRAP. The CDR3 covers 19 residues. CDR3 nucleotide sequence: TGTGCTAGTGGTTTGGTATTAGCAGGGATTCTGGGGTCGAACAATGAGCAGTTCTTC. Protein product: CASGLVLAGILGSNNEQFF.

This clone occurred once. This sequence joins TRBV30 and TRBJ1-2, with D possibly matching TRBD1 (6 bases). In germline, CDR1 is GTSNPN, CDR2 SVGIG (reference sequence). The CDR3 sequence is 16 residues long. V lost 1 base, J lost 8 bases, and 23 bases lay in between. The CDR3: CAWSDQDLRGSRGYTF. In DNA, the CDR3 is TGTGCCTGGAGTGACCAAGATCTCAGGGGAAGTAGGGGCTACACCTTC.

The gene calls are TRBV4-3 and TRBJ2-1; the D gene is possibly TRBD2 (5 bases). The CDR3 has 15 residues. Looked up from germline, CDR1 is LGHNA and CDR2 is YSLEER. The ends were cut back, 5 bases at V and 1 base at J, with 12 bases in the middle. This CDR3 reads CASSSREGSYNEQFF. In DNA form, the CDR3 reads TGCGCCAGCAGCTCGCGAGAGGGTTCCTACAATGAGCAGTTCTTC.

CDR3 DNA sequence: TGTGCCAGCAGCCAGGCCCGAGCGGGGGAGCAGTACTTC. It encodes CASSQARAGEQYF. V gene TRBV7-2 combines with J gene TRBJ2-7; 7 bases are a match to TRBD2. The germline V gene has CDR1 SGHTA and CDR2 FQGNSA. The junction had 8 bases not matched to a gene; V was cut back by 5 bases and J by 7 bases. The CDR3 runs 13 residues.

The rearrangement uses TRBV7-2 and TRBJ1-3, with a weak D call TRBD1 (6 bases). The V gene lost 1 base and the J gene lost 2 bases, with 9 bases spanning the gap. The CDR3 has 15 amino acids. Germline loops: CDR1 SGHTA, CDR2 FQGNSA. The CDR3 DNA is TGTGCCAGCAGCTTAGTGTCAGGGGCTGGAAACACCATATATTTT. It encodes CASSLVSGAGNTIYF.

This chain uses TRBV6-5 with TRBJ1-2, with a weak D call TRBD1 (6 bases). This CDR3 is 15 amino acids long. V was clipped by 0 bases and J by 4 bases, with 12 bases between them. CDR1 MNHEY and CDR2 SVGAGI come from the germline V gene. The CDR3 loop reads CASSYSHMGAYGYTF. The CDR3 DNA reads TGTGCCAGCAGTTACTCACACATGGGGGCCTATGGCTACACCTTC.

CDR3 protein: CASSVVGRTDTQYF. CDR3 bases: TGTGCCAGCAGCGTAGTTGGGCGGACAGATACGCAGTATTTT. The chain carries TRBV9 and TRBJ2-3; D gene uncertain. Germline V gives CDR1 SGDLS, CDR2 YYNGEE. This CDR3 is 14 amino acids long. Trimming stripped 0 bases from V and 3 bases from J, with 8 bases between.

This chain's CDR3 is CASSPGTGESAWETQYF. The CDR3 bases are TGTGCCAGCAGCCCGGGGACAGGGGAAAGCGCCTGGGAGACCCAGTACTTC. The genes are TRBV5-8 and TRBJ2-5, with 10 nucleotides matching TRBD1. Germline CDR1 reads SGHTS; CDR2 reads YDEGEE. With V trimmed by 4 bases and J by 5 bases, 14 bases remained unmatched. This CDR3 comprises 17 residues.

V and J are TRBV11-1 and TRBJ1-1; D is unresolved. CDR1 is SGHAT, CDR2 FQDESV, per germline (reference sequence). This CDR3 is built from 14 residues. The germline V and J ends were trimmed by 3 bases and 1 base, with 9 bases remaining between them. The CDR3 DNA sequence: TGTGCCAGCAGCTTCAATGTAGCGAACACTGAAGCTTTCTTT. This gives the protein CASSFNVANTEAFF.